The 3 T cell receptor beta chains below come from one sample, sequenced in a study of T cells expressing NK-cell markers. TCRdb reanalyzed the 5' RACE reads, giving one entry per CDR3 protein sequence and no DNA. The specimen's table records some 110,000 distinct CDR3 sequences. The sequenced sample consisted of blood T cells: a sorted CD56 or NKG2C T cell subset, CD4+ or CD8+ T cells, or bulk PBMC T cells (not recorded which). Receptors originate from a woman between 18 and 70 years old in good health.

This chain links TRBV3-1 with TRBJ2-4; TCRdb selects TRBD1, and the lack of DNA leaves this call unchecked. The CDR3 sequence is 18 residues long. CDR1 and CDR2 (germline): LGHDT, YNNKEL (reference sequence). The CDR3 here is CASSQDWRLPRAKNIQYF. Complete variable domain (other parts from reference TRBV3-1 and TRBJ2-4): DTAVSQTPKYLVTQMGNDKSIKCEQNLGHDTMYWYKQDSKKFLKIMFSYNNKELIINETVPNRFSPKSPDKAHLNLHINSLELGDSAVYFCASSQDWRLPRAKNIQYFGAGTRLSVL.

The chain is built from TRBV20-1 and TRBJ2-1. Germline V lookup: CDR1 DFQATT, CDR2 SNEGSKA (reference sequence). This CDR3 contains 14 residues. CDR3 sequence: CSAEPKRAYNEQFF.

CDR3: CASKDRPGAYEQYF. The chain carries TRBV2 and TRBJ2-7; the TCRdb D gene call, TRBD1, has no DNA to confirm it. CDR1 and CDR2 (germline): SNHLY, FYNNEI. The CDR3 sequence is 14 residues long.